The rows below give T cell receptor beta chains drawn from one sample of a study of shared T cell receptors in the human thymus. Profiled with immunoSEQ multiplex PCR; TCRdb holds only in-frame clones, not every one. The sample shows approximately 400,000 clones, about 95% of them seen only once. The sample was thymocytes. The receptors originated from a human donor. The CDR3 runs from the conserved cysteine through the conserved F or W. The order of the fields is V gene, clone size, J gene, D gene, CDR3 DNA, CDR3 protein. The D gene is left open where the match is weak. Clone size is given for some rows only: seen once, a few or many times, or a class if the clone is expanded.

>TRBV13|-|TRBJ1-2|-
TGTGCCAGCAGCCGAGGGGCGAAAAACTATGGCTACACCTTC
CASSRGAKNYGYTF
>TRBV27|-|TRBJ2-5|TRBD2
TGTGCCAGCTCGGGAGGAGGTGAGACCCAGTACTTC
CASSGGGETQYF
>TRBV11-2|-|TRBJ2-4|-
TGTGCCAGCAGCTTATATTCGGTAGTCGGTGAGAAAGCCAAAAACATTCAGTACTTC
CASSLYSVVGEKAKNIQYF
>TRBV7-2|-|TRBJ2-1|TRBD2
TGTGCCAGCAGCGCACAACCTAGCGGAGGCCGGCGGGAGCAGTTCTTC
CASSAQPSGGRREQFF
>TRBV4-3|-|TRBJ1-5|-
TGCGCCAGCAGCCCCCACCTTAGGACGGGAGATCAGCCCCAGCATTTT
CASSPHLRTGDQPQHF
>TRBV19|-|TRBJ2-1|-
TGTGCCAGTAGTAGGGGCACGCCGCAGTTCTTC
CASSRGTPQFF
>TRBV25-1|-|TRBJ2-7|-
TGTGCCAGCAGTGAATCTCCCCCGGCAGGGACTCCGCCCTACGAGCAGTACTTC
CASSESPPAGTPPYEQYF
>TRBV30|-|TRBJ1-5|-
TGTGCCTGGAGTGTACAGGGTCAGCCCCAGCATTTT
CAWSVQGQPQHF
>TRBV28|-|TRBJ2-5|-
TGTGCCAGCCTTGGGGCCTTCAAAGGGCAAGAGACCCAGTACTTC
CASLGAFKGQETQYF
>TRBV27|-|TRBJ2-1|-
TGTGCCAGCAGTTTATGGGGCGGCGTCTCCTACAATGAGCAGTTCTTC
CASSLWGGVSYNEQFF
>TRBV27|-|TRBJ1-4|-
TGTGCCAGCGGGAGGGGGATTTCTAATGAAAAACTGTTTTTT
CASGRGISNEKLFF
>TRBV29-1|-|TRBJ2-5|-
TGCAGCGTTGAAGATCGAACATCGGGGGCCCAGTACTTC
CSVEDRTSGAQYF
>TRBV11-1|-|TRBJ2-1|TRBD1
TGTGCCAGCAGCCTGCGGGACAGGGCTTATACATACAATGAGCAGTTCTTC
CASSLRDRAYTYNEQFF
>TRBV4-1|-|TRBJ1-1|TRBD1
TGCGCCAGCAGCCAGGTCGGGGGACAGCCAGACACTGAAGCTTTCTTT
CASSQVGGQPDTEAFF
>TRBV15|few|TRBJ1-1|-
TGTGCCACCAGCAGACCTACCCGCAGAAACACTGAAGCTTTCTTT
CATSRPTRRNTEAFF
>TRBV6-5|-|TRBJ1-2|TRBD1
TGTGCCAGCAGTTACTCCCGCCAGGGGGAGCATGGCTACACCTTC
CASSYSRQGEHGYTF
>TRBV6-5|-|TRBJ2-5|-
TGTGCCAGCAGTACCCTAGCGTCCCTCGAGACCCAGTACTTC
CASSTLASLETQYF
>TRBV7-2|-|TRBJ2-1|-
TGTGCCAGCAGCTTAGCCTCGGTCTGGGGCAATGAGCAGTTCTTC
CASSLASVWGNEQFF
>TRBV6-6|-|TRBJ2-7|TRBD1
TGTGCCAGCTCTCCGGGACAGGGGAGATGCGAGCAGTACTTC
CASSPGQGRCEQYF
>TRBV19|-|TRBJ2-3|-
TGTGCCAGTAGTATAGATGGCCAATGGCGGTGGGGCACAGATACGCAGTATTTT
CASSIDGQWRWGTDTQYF
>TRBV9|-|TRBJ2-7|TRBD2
TGTGCCAGCAGCCCTTCGACTAGCGGGAGTCTGGCGAGAGGGTCCTACGAGCAGTACTTC
CASSPSTSGSLARGSYEQYF
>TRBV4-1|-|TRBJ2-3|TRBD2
TGCGCCAGCAGCCAAGGCCGTAGCGGGACTAGCACAGATACGCAGTATTTT
CASSQGRSGTSTDTQYF